This T cell receptor (beta chain) comes out of a study of T-cell reconstitution after alpha-beta-depleted transplantation in children. Germline CDR1 and CDR2: MNHEY and SVGAGI. Trimming cost V 8 bases and J 3 bases; bases outside gene matches: 13. This CDR3 spans 16 amino acids. This clonotype has a count of ten or more. Unique molecular identifiers featured in how the TCRbeta library was prepared. Via MiXCR, TCRdb re-called the PCR reads, giving one row per CDR3 protein. The sample holds over 300,000 distinct CDR3 sequences, approximately 10% seen once. The chain carries TRBV6-5 and TRBJ2-1, with 7 bases fitting TRBD1. Specimen: PBMCs from the stem cell graft donor, collected from the stem cell graft. This TCR was sampled from a human donor who donated a stem cell graft to a child with acute lymphoblastic leukemia. This CDR3 is CASSRDRAIYYNEQFF. DNA for the CDR3: TGTGCCAGCTCTAGAGACAGGGCAATTTACTACAATGAGCAGTTCTTC.